Below, one T cell receptor beta chain is given with its context. The sample belongs to a study of cytomegalovirus exposure and HLA in healthy donors. The PCR contained 60 Vbeta and 13 Jbeta primers. Clones were sequenced by immunoSEQ multiplex PCR, and TCRdb holds only the in-frame ones, with some missing. The sample consists of some 120,000 clones, over 15% of them appearing once. CDR1 is SEHNR and CDR2 is FQNEAQ in the germline V gene (reference sequence). Trimming cost V 4 bases and J 2 bases; bases outside gene matches: 3. The CDR3 consists of 15 residues. Healthy individuals who donated bone marrow served as the donors.

The TCR was taken from a female donor in good health and CMV-seropositive. The V gene is TRBV7-9, the J gene TRBJ2-2; 8 positions match TRBD2. Sequenced sample: PBMCs. The CDR3, as DNA: TGTGCCAGCAGCTCCAGCGGGAGAAACACCGGGGAGCTGTTTTTT. Protein product: CASSSSGRNTGELFF.